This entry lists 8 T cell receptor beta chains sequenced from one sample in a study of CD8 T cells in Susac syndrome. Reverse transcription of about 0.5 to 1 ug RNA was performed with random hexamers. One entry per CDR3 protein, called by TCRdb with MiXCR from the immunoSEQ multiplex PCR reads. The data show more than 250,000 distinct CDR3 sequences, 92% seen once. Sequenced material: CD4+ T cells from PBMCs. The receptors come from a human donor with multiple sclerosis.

The CDR3 protein is CASSPGLAGGPSRETQYF. The DNA for the CDR3 is TGTGCCAGCAGTCCGGGACTAGCGGGAGGGCCCTCGAGGGAGACCCAGTACTTC. The J gene is TRBJ2-5, the V gene TRBV6-2 or TRBV6-3, with 16 bases matching TRBD2. Per the germline V gene, CDR1 is MNHEY and CDR2 is SVGEGT. After removal of 5 bases from V and 5 bases from J, the junction contained 11 bases not matched to a gene. This CDR3 is 18 amino acids long.

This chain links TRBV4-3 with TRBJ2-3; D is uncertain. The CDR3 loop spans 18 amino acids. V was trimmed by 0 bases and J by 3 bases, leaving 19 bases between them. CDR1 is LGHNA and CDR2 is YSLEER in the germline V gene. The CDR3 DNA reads TGCGCCAGCAGCCAAGATGGTGGTAGCCAGAGGTGGACAGATACGCAGTATTTT. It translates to CASSQDGGSQRWTDTQYF.

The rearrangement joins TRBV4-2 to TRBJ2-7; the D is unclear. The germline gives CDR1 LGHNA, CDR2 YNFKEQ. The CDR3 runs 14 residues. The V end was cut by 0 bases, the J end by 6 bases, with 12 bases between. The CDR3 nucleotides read TGTGCCAGCAGCCAAGAAGTGGTCGCCGTCGAGCAGTACTTC. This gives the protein CASSQEVVAVEQYF.

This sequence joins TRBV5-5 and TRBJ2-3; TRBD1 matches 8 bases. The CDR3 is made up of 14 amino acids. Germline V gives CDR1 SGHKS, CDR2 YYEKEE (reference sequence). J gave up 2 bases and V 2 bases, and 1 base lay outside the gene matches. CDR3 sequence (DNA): TGTGCCAGCAGCTTTCAGGGGGCCACAGATACGCAGTATTTT. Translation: CASSFQGATDTQYF.

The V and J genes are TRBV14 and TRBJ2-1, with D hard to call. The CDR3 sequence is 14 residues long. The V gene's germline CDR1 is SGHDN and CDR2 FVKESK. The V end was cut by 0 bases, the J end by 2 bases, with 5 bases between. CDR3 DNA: TGTGCCAGCAGCCAAGATTGGACCTACAATGAGCAGTTCTTC. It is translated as CASSQDWTYNEQFF.

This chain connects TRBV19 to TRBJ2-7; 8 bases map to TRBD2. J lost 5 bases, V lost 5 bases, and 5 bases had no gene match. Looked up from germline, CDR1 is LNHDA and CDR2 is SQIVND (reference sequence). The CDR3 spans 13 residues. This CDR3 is CASSGTRRHEQYF. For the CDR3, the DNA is TGTGCCAGTAGTGGGACTAGGAGGCACGAGCAGTACTTC.

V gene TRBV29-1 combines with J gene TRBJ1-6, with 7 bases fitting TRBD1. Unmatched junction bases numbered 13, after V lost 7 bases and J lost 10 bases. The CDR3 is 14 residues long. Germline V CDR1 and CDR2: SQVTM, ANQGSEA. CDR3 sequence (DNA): TGCAGCGCCCGGGACAGAGCCGATGGGTCACCCCTCCACTTT. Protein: CSARDRADGSPLHF.

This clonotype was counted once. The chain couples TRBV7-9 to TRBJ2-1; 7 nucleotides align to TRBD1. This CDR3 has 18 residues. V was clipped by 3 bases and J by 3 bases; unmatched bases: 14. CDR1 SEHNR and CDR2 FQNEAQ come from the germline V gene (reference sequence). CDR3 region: CASSFQEFRGILYNEQFF. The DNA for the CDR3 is TGTGCCAGCAGCTTCCAAGAGTTCAGGGGGATTCTCTACAATGAGCAGTTCTTC.